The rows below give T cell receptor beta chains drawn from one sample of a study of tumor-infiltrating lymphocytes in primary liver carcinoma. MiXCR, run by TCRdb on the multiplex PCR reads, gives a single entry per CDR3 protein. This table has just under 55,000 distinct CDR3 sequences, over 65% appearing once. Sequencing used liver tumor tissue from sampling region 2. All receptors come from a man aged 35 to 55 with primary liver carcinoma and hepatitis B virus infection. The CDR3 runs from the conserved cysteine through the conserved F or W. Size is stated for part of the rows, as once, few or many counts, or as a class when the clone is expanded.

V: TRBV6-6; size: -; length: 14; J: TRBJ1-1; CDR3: CASSYSLLGAEAFF
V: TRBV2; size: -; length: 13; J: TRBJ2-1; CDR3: CASILHRANEQFF
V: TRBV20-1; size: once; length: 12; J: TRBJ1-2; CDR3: CSANGQPYGYTF
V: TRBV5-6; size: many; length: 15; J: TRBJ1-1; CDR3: CASSLLDNMNTEAFF
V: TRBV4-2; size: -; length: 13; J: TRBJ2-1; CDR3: CASNRQEGIEQFF
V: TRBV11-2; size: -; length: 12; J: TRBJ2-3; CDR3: CASSARADTQYF
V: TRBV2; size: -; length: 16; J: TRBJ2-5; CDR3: CASSAGTNGKQETQYF
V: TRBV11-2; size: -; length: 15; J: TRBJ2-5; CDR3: CTSSLGLGEREAQYF
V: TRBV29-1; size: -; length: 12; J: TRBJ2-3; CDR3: CSVEGAGDTKYF
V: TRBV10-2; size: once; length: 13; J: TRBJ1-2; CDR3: CANGRSLDYGYAF
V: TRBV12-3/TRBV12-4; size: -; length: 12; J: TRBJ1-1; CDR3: CANSAGSTGAFF
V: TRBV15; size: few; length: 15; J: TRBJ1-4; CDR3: CATSPMGEGKEKLSF
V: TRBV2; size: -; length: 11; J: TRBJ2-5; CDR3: CASAPRETQYF
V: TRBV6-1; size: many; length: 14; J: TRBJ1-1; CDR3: CATSHPGGNTEAFF
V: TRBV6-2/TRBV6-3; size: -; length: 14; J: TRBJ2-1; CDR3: CIVGTSGVYNEQFF
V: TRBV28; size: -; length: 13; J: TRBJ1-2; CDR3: CASSGQGPYDYTF
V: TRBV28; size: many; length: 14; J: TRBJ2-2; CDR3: CASLGGQGAGELFF
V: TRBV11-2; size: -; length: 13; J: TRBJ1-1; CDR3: CDTSRDRDTEAIF
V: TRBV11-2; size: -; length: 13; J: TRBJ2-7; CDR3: CASSLERRAKHYF
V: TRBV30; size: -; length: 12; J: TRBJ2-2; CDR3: CAWVPGGGELFF
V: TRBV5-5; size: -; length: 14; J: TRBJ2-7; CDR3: CASSLTGNIYEQYF
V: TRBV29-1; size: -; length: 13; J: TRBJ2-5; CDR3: CSVGGRAPETQYF
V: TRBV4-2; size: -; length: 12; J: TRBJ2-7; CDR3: CASSANTYEQYF
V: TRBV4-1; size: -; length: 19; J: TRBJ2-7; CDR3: CASIPSSGLAGVGLDEQYF
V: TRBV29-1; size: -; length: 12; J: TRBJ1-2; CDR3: CSVEHEGYGYIF
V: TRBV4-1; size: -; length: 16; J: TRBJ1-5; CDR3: CISSQNTDRVGQPQHF
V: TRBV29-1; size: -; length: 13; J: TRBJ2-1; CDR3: CSVPLSLSNEQFF
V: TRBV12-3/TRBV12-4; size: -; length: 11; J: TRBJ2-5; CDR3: CASSSGTSSSF
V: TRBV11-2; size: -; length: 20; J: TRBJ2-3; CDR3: CASSPDDPLQITRSIDTQYF
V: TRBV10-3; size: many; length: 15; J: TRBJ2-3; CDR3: CAISAETSGTYTQYF
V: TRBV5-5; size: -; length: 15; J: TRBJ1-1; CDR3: CARSLLGGANTEAFF
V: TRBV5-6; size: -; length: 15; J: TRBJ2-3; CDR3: CASSAASGYRDTQYF
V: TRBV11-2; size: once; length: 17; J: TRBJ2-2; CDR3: CASSPLAGGPGAGELFF
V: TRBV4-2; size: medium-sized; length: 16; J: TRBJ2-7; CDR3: CASSQVSSGSSYEQYF
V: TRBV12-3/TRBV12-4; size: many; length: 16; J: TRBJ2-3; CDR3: CASSSAPSQGPDTQYF
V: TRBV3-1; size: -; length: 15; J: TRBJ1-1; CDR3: CASSQGQGMNTEAFF
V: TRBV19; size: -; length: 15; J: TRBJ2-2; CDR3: CASSRAQGISGELFF
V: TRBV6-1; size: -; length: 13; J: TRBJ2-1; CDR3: CASSEVVVDEQFF
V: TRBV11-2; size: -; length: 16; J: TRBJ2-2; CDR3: CTSSSVALAGTGELFF
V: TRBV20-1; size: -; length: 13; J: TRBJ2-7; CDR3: CSTSGTANYEQYF